The rows below give T cell receptor beta chains drawn from one sample of a study of blood T cell repertoires in COVID-19. The data were produced by immunoSEQ multiplex PCR, yet TCRdb's version contains in-frame clones alone and is incomplete. Among about 190,000 clones listed, around 79% were seen once. The sample consisted of peripheral blood. The source of these receptors is a man aged 50-60 years who had recovered from COVID-19. CDR3s include the opening cysteine and the closing phenylalanine or tryptophan. Fields, in order: D gene, V gene, clone size, J gene, CDR3 protein, CDR3 DNA. D genes are given only for firm matches. Part of the rows lack a size; the others show once, few, many or a class for expanded clones.

-	TRBV9	-	TRBJ2-3	CASSPTNTDTQYF	TGTGCCAGCAGCCCAACTAACACAGATACGCAGTATTTT
-	TRBV29-1	-	TRBJ1-2	CSVAGVLPGDYGYTF	TGCAGCGTTGCCGGGGTCCTGCCGGGAGACTATGGCTACACCTTC
-	TRBV11-2	-	TRBJ2-4	CASSPSGDIQYF	TGTGCCAGCAGCCCGTCGGGGGACATTCAGTACTTC
-	TRBV5-4	-	TRBJ1-1	CASAGGWDTEAFF	TGTGCCAGCGCTGGGGGGTGGGACACTGAAGCTTTCTTT
TRBD1	TRBV5-5	-	TRBJ2-7	CASSLSGQGYEQYF	TGTGCCAGCAGCTTGTCGGGACAGGGCTACGAGCAGTACTTC
-	TRBV3-1/TRBV3-2	-	TRBJ2-7	CASSQDSTGSYEQYF	TGTGCCAGCAGCCAAGATTCCACAGGATCCTACGAGCAGTACTTC
-	TRBV5-1	once	TRBJ2-2	CASSLSRQGNTGELFF	TGCGCCAGCAGCTTGTCGCGGCAGGGCAACACCGGGGAGCTGTTTTTT
-	TRBV27	many	TRBJ1-5	CASSSRGQRSNQPQHF	TGTGCCAGCAGTTCCCGAGGACAGAGGAGCAATCAGCCCCAGCATTTT
-	TRBV19	-	TRBJ1-1	CASSTPNLESTEAFF	TGTGCCAGTAGTACGCCCAATCTGGAGAGCACTGAAGCTTTCTTT
-	TRBV11-3	-	TRBJ2-1	CASSLEGGWGSEQFF	TGTGCCAGCAGCTTAGAGGGTGGGTGGGGCAGTGAGCAGTTCTTC
-	TRBV30	-	TRBJ1-1	CAWSDRVSGTEAFF	TGTGCCTGGAGTGACAGGGTCTCGGGTACTGAAGCTTTCTTT
TRBD1	TRBV19	-	TRBJ1-1	CASSDDRVNTEAFF	TGTGCCAGTAGTGACGACAGGGTGAACACTGAAGCTTTCTTT
TRBD1	TRBV2	-	TRBJ2-1	CASSEFRQGANEQFF	TGTGCCAGCAGTGAATTTCGGCAGGGGGCGAATGAGCAGTTCTTC
TRBD2	TRBV27	-	TRBJ2-1	CASSLFKPSLAGYNEQFF	TGTGCCAGCAGTTTATTTAAACCGTCTCTAGCGGGCTACAATGAGCAGTTCTTC
-	TRBV10-3	-	TRBJ2-7	CAISARRISSEQYF	TGTGCCATCAGTGCGCGGCGGATCTCCTCCGAGCAGTACTTC
-	TRBV6-1	-	TRBJ1-5	CASSEAGSNQPQHF	TGTGCCAGCAGTGAGGCGGGTTCCAATCAGCCCCAGCATTTT
TRBD1	TRBV29-1	-	TRBJ1-3	CSVTGSGGNTIYF	TGCAGCGTGACAGGGAGCGGTGGAAACACCATATATTTT